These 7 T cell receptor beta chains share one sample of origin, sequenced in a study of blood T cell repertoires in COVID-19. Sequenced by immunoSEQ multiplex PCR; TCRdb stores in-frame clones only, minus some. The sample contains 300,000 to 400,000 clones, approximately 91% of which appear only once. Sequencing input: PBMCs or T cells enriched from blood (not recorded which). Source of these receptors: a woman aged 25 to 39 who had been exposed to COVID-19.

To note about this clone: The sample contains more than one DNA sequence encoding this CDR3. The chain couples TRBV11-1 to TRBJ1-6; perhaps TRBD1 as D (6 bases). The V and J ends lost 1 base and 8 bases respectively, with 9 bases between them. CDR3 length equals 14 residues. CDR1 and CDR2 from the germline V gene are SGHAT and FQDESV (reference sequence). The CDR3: CASSLVTGDSPLHF. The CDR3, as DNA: TGTGCCAGCAGCTTAGTGACAGGAGATTCACCCCTCCACTTT. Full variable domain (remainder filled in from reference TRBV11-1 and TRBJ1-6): EAEVAQSPRYKITEKSQAVAFWCDPISGHATLYWYRQILGQGPELLVQFQDESVVDDSQLPKDRFSAERLKGVDSTLKIQPAELGDSAMYLCASSLVTGDSPLHFGNGTRLTVT.

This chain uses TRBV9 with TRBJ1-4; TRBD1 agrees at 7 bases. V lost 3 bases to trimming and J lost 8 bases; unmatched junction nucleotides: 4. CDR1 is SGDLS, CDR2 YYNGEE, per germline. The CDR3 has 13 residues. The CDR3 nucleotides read TGTGCCAGCAGCGGGGGGACAGAAGAAAAACTGTTTTTT. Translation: CASSGGTEEKLFF.

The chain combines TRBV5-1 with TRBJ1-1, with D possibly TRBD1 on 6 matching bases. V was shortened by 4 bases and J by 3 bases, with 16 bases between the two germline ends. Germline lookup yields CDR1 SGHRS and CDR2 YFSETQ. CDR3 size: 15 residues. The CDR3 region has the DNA TGCGCCAGCAGCCCTCTCGCGGGGGCGGACACTGAAGCTTTCTTT. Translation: CASSPLAGADTEAFF. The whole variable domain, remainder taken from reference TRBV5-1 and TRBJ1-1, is KAGVTQTPRYLIKTRGQQVTLSCSPISGHRSVSWYQQTPGQGLQFLFEYFSETQRNKGNFPGRFSGRQFSNSRSEMNVSTLELGDSALYLCASSPLAGADTEAFFGQGTRLTVV.

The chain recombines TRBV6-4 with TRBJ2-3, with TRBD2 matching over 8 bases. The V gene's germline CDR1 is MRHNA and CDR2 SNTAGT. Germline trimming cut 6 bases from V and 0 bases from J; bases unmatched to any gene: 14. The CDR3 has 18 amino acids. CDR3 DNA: TGTGCCAGCAGCAACGAATATTTAGCGGGGCCCAGCACAGATACGCAGTATTTT. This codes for CASSNEYLAGPSTDTQYF.

The CDR3 region has the DNA TGTGCCAGCAGTCTACAGGGGGTAGCGGGGGTAGAGACCCAGTACTTC. Its translation: CASSLQGVAGVETQYF. The V and J genes are TRBV27 and TRBJ2-5; D is perhaps TRBD2 (9 bases). V gave up 5 bases and J gave up 4 bases, with 20 bases separating them. Germline lookup yields CDR1 MNHEY and CDR2 SMNVEV (reference sequence). This CDR3 region has 16 residues.

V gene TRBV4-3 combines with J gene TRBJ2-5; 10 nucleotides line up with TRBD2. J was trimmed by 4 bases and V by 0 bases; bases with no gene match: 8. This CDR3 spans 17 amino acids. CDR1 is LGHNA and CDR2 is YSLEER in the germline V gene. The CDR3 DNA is TGCGCCAGCAGCCAAGATTTAGCGGGGGGCGCTCGAGAGACCCAGTACTTC. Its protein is CASSQDLAGGARETQYF.

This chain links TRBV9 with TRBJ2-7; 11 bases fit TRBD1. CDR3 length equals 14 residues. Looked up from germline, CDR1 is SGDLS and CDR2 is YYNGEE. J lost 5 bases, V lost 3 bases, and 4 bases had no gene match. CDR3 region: CASSAGQGADEQYF. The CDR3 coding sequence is TGTGCCAGCAGCGCCGGACAGGGGGCCGACGAGCAGTACTTC.